This T cell receptor beta chain was documented in a study of blood T cell repertoires in COVID-19. The junction had 4 bases not matched to a gene; V was cut back by 3 bases and J by 0 bases. The CDR3 is 16 amino acids. Per germline, CDR1 KGHDR and CDR2 SFDVKD. Original processing notes: Estimation of nucleated cell counts was performed using reference gene primer amplification. Only in-frame clones appear in the TCRdb table, and some are missing; sequencing was by immunoSEQ multiplex PCR. The D gene and trimming were derived from the DNA, and the V and J assignments and clone size from that table. The sample shows around 150,000 clones, roughly nine tenths of them seen only once.

The rearrangement joins TRBV24-1 to TRBJ2-4; 7 bases are a match to TRBD1. This sequence was found in a human donor with COVID-19, enrolled during active disease. The donor label of this sample is uncertain. The sample was peripheral blood. For the CDR3, the DNA is TGTGCCACCAGTGATCTTAACAGGGGAGCCAAAAACATTCAGTACTTC. Its protein product is CATSDLNRGAKNIQYF.